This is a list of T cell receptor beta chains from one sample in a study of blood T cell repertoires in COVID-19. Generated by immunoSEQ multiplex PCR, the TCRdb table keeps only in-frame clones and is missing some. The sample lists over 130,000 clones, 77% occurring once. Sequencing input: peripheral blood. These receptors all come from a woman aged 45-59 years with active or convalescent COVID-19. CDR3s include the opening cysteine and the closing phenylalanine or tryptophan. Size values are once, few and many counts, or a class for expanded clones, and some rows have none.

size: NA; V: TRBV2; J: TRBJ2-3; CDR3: CASRTSTGGNTQYF
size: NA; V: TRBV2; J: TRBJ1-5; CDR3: CASRKQGDSNQPQHF
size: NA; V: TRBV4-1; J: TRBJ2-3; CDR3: CASSQDIDLDTQYF
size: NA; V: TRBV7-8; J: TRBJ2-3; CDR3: CASSSQAGGSTDTQYF
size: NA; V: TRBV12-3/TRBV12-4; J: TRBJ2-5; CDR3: CASSFGGEETQYF
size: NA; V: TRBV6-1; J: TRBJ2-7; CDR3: CASSEAPGRSYEQYF
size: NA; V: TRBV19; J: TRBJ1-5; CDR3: CASSPRQDGQPQHF
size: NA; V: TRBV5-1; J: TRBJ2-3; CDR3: CASSLGGAGTDTQYF
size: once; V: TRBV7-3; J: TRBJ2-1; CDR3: CASSTKLAGGPNEQFF
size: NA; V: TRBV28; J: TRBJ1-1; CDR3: CASQSPGQGRNTEAFF
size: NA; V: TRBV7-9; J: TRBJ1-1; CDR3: CASSLPGTEAFF
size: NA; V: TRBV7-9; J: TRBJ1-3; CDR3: CASSPAQPGNTIYF
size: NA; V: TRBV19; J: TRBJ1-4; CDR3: CASRAQGNEKLFF
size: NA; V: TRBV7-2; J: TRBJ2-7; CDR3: CASSSRTGDEQYF
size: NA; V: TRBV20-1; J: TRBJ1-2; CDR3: CSAGLTGFF
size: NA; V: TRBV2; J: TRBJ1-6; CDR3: CASRSDRGDNSPLHF
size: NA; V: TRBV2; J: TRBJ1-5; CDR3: CASSGSGGGNQPQHF
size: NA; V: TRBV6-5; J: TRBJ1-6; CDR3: CASSYSRDRANSPLHF
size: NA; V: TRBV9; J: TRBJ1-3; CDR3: CASSGTGESGNTIYF
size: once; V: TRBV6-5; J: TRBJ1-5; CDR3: CASSDRVSNQPQHF